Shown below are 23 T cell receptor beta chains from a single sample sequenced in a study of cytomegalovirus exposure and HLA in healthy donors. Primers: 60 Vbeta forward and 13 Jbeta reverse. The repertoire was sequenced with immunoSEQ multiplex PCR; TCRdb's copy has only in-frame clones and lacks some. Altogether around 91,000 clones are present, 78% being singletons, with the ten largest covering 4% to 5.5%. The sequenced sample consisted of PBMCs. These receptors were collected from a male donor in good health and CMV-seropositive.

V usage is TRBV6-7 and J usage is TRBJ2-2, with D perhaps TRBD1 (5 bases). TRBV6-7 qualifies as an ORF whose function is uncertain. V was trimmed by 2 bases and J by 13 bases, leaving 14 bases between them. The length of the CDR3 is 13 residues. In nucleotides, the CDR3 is TGTGCCAGCAGTTACAAAGGGGCGCAGGGGCTGTTTTTT. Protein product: CASSYKGAQGLFF.

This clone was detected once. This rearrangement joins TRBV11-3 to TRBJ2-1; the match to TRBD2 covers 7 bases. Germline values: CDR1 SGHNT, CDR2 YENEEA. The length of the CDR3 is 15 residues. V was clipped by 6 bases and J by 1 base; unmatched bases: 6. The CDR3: CASSRTSASYNEQFF. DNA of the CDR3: TGTGCCAGCAGTAGAACTAGCGCTTCCTACAATGAGCAGTTCTTC.

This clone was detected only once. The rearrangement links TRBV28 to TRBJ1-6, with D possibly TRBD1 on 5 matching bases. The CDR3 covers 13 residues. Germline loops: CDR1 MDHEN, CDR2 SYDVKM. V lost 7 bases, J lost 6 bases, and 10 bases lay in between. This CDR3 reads CASKPDINSPLHF. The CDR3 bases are TGTGCCAGCAAACCGGACATTAATTCACCCCTCCACTTT.

The CDR3 sequence: CASSPGQGANEKLFF. CDR3 coding DNA: TGCGCCAGCAGCCCGGGACAGGGGGCGAACGAAAAACTGTTTTTT. The rearrangement joins TRBV5-1 to TRBJ1-4; TRBD1 matches 12 bases. CDR1 is SGHRS, CDR2 YFSETQ, per germline. V lost 4 bases, J lost 8 bases, and 6 bases stayed unmatched. There are 15 residues in the CDR3.

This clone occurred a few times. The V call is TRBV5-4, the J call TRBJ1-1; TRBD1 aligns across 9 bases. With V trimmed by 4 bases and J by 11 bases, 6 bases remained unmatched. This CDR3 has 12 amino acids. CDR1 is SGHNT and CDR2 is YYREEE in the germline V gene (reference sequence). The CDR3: CASSQMTGGAFF. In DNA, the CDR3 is TGTGCCAGCAGCCAGATGACAGGGGGGGCTTTCTTT. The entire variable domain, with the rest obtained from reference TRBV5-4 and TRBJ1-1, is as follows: ETGVTQSPTHLIKTRGQQVTLRCSSQSGHNTVSWYQQALGQGPQFIFQYYREEENGRGNFPPRFSGLQFPNYSSELNVNALELDDSALYLCASSQMTGGAFFGQGTRLTVV.

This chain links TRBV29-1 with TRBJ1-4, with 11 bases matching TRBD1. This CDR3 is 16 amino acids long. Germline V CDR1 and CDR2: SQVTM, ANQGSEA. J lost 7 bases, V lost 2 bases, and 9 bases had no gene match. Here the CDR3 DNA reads TGCAGCGTTGAACGGGGGACAGGGGGTTTGGGTGAAAAACTGTTTTTT. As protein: CSVERGTGGLGEKLFF.

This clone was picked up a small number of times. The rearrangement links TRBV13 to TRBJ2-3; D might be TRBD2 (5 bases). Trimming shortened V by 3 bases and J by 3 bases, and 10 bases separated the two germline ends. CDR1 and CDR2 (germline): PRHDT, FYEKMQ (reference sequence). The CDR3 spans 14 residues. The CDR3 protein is CASSFVEGTDTQYF. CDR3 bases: TGTGCCAGCAGCTTTGTAGAGGGAACAGATACGCAGTATTTT. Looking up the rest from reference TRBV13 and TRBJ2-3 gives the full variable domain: AAGVIQSPRHLIKEKRETATLKCYPIPRHDTVYWYQQGPGQDPQFLISFYEKMQSDKGSIPDRFSAQQFSDYHSELNMSSLELGDSALYFCASSFVEGTDTQYFGPGTRLTVL.

The CDR3 DNA follows: TGTGCCAGTAGTATTACAGGGTCCTCTGGCTACACCTTC. This gives the protein CASSITGSSGYTF. This chain links TRBV19 with TRBJ1-2, with D maybe TRBD1 (6 bases). Germline CDR1 reads LNHDA; CDR2 reads SQIVND (reference sequence). V was clipped by 3 bases and J by 7 bases, with 12 bases between them. The CDR3 runs to 13 residues.

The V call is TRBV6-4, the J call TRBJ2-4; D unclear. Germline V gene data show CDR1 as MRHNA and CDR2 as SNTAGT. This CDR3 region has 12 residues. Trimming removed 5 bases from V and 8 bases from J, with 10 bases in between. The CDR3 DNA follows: TGTGCCAGCAGTCCACCGTCGGACATTCAGTACTTC. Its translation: CASSPPSDIQYF.

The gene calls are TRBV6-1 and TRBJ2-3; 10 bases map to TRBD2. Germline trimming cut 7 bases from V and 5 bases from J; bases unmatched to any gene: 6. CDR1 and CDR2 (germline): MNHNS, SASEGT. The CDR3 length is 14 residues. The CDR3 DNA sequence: TGTGCCAGCAAACTAGCGGGGTGGATAGATACGCAGTATTTT. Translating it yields CASKLAGWIDTQYF.

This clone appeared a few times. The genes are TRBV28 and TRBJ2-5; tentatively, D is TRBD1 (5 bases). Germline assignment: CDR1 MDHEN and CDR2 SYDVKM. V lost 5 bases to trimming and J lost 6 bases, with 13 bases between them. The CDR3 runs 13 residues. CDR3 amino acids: CASSHQGGQTQYF. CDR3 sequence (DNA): TGTGCCAGCAGTCACCAGGGCGGTCAGACCCAGTACTTC.

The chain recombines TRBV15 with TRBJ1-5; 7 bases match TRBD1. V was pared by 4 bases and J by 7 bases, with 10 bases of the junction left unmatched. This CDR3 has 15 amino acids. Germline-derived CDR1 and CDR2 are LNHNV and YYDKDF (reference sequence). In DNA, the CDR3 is TGTGCCACCAGCAACCGAGGGGGCTACGGGCAGCCCCAGCATTTT. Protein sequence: CATSNRGGYGQPQHF.

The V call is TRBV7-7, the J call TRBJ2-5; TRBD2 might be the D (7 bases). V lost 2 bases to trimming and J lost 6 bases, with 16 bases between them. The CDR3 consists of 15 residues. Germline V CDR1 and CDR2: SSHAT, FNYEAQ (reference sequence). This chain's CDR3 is CASSLNNGGPKTQYF. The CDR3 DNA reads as TGTGCCAGCAGCTTAAATAACGGGGGGCCCAAGACCCAGTACTTC.

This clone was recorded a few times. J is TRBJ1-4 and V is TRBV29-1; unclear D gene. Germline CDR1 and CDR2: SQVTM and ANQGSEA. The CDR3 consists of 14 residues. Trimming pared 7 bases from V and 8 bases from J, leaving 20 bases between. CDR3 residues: CSGRTLEGNEKLFF. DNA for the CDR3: TGCAGCGGGAGGACTCTCGAGGGTAACGAAAAACTGTTTTTT.

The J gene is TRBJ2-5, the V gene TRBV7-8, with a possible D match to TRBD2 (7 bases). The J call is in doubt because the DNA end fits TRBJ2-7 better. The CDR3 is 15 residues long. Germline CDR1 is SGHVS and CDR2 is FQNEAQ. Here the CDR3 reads CASSLGRGPSYEQYF. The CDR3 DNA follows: TGTGCCAGCAGCTTAGGGCGGGGGCCTTCCTACGAGCAGTACTTC.

CDR3 in DNA: TGCGCCAGCAGCATGGGGGGACTCCGCACAGATACGCAGTATTTT. Translated, it gives CASSMGGLRTDTQYF. V is TRBV5-1 and J is TRBJ2-3; a weak D match, TRBD2 (6 bases). V was clipped by 4 bases and J by 1 base, with 13 bases between them. Looked up from germline, CDR1 is SGHRS and CDR2 is YFSETQ. The CDR3 consists of 15 residues.

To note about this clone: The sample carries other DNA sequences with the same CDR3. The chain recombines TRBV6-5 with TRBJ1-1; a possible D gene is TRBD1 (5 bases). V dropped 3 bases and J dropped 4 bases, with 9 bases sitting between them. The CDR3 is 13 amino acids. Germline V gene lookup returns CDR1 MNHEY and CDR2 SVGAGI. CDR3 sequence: CASSYGGSTEAFF. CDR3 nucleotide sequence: TGTGCCAGCAGTTATGGGGGGTCCACTGAAGCTTTCTTT.

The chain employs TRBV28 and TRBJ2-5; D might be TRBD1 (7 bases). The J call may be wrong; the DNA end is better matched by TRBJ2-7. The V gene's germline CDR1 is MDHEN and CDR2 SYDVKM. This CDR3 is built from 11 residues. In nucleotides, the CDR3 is TGTGCCAGCGCAGGGGGGTACGAGCAGTACTTC. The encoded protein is CASAGGYEQYF.

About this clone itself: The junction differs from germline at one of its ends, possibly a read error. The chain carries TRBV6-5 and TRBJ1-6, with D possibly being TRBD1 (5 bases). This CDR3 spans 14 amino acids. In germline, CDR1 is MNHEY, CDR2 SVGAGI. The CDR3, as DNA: TGTGCCAGCAGTTACAGGCAGGACAATTCACTCCTCCACTTT. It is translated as CASSYRQDNSLLHF.

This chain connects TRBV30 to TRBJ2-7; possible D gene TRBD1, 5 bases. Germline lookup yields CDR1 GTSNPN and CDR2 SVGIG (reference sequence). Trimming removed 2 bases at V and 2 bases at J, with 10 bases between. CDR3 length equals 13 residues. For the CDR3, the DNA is TGTGCCTGGAGTATTTTAGGGGCCTACGAGCAGTACTTC. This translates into CAWSILGAYEQYF. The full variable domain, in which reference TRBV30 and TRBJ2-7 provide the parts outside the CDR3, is SQTIHQWPATLVQPVGSPLSLECTVEGTSNPNLYWYRQAAGRGLQLLFYSVGIGQISSEVPQNLSASRPQDRQFILSSKKLLLSDSGFYLCAWSILGAYEQYFGPGTRLTVT.

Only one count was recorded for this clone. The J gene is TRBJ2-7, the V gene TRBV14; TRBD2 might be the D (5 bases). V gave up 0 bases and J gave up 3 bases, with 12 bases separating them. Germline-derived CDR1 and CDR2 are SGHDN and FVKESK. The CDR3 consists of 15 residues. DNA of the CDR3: TGTGCCAGCAGCCAAGATCGAGGGAAGGGCTACGAGCAGTACTTC. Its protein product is CASSQDRGKGYEQYF.

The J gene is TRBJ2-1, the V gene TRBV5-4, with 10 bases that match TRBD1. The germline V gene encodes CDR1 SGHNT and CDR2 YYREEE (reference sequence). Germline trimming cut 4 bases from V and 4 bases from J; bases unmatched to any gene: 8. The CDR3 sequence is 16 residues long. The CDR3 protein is CASSRAGTGAYNEQFF. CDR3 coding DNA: TGTGCCAGCAGCCGGGCCGGGACAGGGGCTTACAATGAGCAGTTCTTC.

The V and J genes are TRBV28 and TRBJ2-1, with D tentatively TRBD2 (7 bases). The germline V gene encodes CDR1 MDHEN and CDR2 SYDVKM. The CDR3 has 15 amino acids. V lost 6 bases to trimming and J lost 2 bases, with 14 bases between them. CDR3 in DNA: TGTGCCAGCAGCCCCGCGGGGGCTACCTACAATGAGCAGTTCTTC. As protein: CASSPAGATYNEQFF.